The clone carrying this T cell receptor beta chain was observed a handful of times. TCRdb itself ran the 5' RACE reads through MiXCR, one entry per CDR3 protein. The sample has roughly 110,000 distinct CDR3 sequences, less than 14% seen once. The data were obtained in a study of spatial heterogeneity in lung cancer. This CDR3 is built from 14 residues. Time point defined: blood at routine non-recurrence follow-up after resection. This TCR was recovered from a female donor with early-stage non-small cell lung cancer. The genes are TRBV21-1 and TRBJ2-7. TRBV21-1 is a listed pseudogene. The input for sequencing was PBMCs, taken at follow-up. This CDR3 reads CASSKAPSDYEQYV. The CDR3 region has the DNA TGTGCCAGCAGCAAAGCCCCCAGCGACTACGAGCAGTACGTC.